This T cell receptor (beta chain) originates from a study of Ad26.COV2.S vaccination and SARS-CoV-2 variants. About the study: Once, or twice with 56 days between doses, Ad26.COV2.S was given intramuscularly. General study findings and limits: There was reportedly substantial breadth in spike-specific CD8+ and CD4+ T cell responses after vaccination.

Comment on this clone: Its antigen is not identified.

Some clones are missing from TCRdb's copy, which holds only in-frame ones; the method was immunoSEQ multiplex PCR. The sample lists 410,000 or so clones; over 80% were seen once. J lost 5 bases, V lost 4 bases, and 7 bases had no gene match. This CDR3 is 15 amino acids long. Germline lookup yields CDR1 SGHAT and CDR2 FQNNGV. Treatment meaning: some 19 received Ad26.COV2.S at low or high dose, single or two shots; 5 received placebo; per-sample allocation not given. Sampling happened 63 days after the first vaccine or placebo injection. Whoever gave the sample was an adult aged 18-55 years in Boston. The chain is built from TRBV11-2 and TRBJ2-1; 8 bases map to TRBD1. Sequenced material: peripheral blood, taken in a trial of Ad26.COV2.S vaccine versus placebo. The clonotype originates from a person aged 18 to 65 who received the Ad26.COV2.S COVID-19 vaccine or a placebo. Here the CDR3 reads CASSSSGGDDNEQFF. The CDR3 nucleotides read TGTGCCAGCAGCTCGTCAGGGGGCGACGACAATGAGCAGTTCTTC. The variable domain in full, completed from reference TRBV11-2 and TRBJ2-1, reads EAGVAQSPRYKIIEKRQSVAFWCNPISGHATLYWYQQILGQGPKLLIQFQNNGVVDDSQLPKDRFSAERLKGVDSTLKIQPAKLEDSAVYLCASSSSGGDDNEQFFGPGTRLTVL.